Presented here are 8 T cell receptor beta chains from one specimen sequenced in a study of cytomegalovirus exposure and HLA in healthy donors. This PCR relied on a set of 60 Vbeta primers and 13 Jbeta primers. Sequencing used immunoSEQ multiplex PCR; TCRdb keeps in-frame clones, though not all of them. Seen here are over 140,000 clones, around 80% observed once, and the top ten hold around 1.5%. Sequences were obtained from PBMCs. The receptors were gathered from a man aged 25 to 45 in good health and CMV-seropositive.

CDR3 residues: CASSQVLRGGTDTQYF. CDR3 coding DNA: TGTGCCAGCAGCCAAGTCCTACGGGGGGGCACAGATACGCAGTATTTT. This chain uses TRBV4-2 with TRBJ2-3; TRBD2 matches 7 bases. The germline V gene encodes CDR1 LGHNA and CDR2 YNFKEQ. V trimming: 1 base; J trimming: 1 base; junction bases outside the gene matches: 5. This CDR3 contains 16 residues.

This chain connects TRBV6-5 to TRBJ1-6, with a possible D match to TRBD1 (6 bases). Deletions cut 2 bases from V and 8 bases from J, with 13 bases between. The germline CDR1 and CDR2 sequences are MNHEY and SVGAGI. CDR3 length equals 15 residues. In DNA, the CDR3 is TGTGCCAGCAGTTACCGCAGGGGCTCCTATTCACCCCTCCACTTT. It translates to CASSYRRGSYSPLHF.

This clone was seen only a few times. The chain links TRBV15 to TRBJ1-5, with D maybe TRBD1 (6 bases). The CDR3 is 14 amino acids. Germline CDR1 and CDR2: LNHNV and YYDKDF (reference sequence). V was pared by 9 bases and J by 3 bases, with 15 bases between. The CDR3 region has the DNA TGTGCCACTAACCACAGGGATAACAATCAGCCCCAGCATTTT. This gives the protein CATNHRDNNQPQHF.

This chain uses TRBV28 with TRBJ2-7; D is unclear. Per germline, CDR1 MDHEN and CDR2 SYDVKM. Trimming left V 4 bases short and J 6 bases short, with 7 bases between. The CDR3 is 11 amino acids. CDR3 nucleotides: TGTGCCAGCAGTTCCTACAGCGAGCAGTACTTC. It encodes CASSSYSEQYF.

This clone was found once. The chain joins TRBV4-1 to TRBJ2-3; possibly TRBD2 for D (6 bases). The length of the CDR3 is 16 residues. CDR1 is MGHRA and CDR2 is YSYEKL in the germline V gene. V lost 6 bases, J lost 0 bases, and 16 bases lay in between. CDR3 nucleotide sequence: TGCGCCAGCAGACTCAGGCGGGGATCTAGCACAGATACGCAGTATTTT. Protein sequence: CASRLRRGSSTDTQYF.

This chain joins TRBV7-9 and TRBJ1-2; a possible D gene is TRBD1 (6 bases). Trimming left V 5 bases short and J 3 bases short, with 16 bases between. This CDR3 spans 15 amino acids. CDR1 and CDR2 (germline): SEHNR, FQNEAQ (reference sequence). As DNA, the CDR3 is TGTGCCAGCAGCCCGACGCGCGGGGGGCACTATGGCTACACCTTC. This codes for CASSPTRGGHYGYTF. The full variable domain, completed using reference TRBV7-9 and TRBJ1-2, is DTGVSQNPRHKITKRGQNVTFRCDPISEHNRLYWYRQTLGQGPEFLTYFQNEAQLEKSRLLSDRFSAERPKGSFSTLEIQRTEQGDSAMYLCASSPTRGGHYGYTFGSGTRLTVV.

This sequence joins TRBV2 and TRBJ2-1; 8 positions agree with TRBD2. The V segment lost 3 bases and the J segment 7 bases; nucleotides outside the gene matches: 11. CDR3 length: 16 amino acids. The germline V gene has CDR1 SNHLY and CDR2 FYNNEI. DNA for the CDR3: TGTGCCAGCAGTGATTCCCGGGGGGGCCTTGTGAATGAGCAGTTCTTC. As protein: CASSDSRGGLVNEQFF.

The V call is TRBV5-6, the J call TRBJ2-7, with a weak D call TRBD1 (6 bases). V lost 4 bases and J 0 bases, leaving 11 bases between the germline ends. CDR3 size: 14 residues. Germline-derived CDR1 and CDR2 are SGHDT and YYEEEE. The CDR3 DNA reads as TGTGCCAGCAGCCCACCGACAGGCTCCTACGAGCAGTACTTC. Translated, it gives CASSPPTGSYEQYF.